The T cell receptor beta chain described here comes from a study of regulatory T cells in long-lasting Graves disease. Points from the study as a whole: Under persistent disease, TRBV28, TRBJ1-2 and TRBJ2-5 were used preferentially.

CDR3-region Arm-PCR and iRepertoire HTBI primers produced the TCR beta libraries. Original data processing: Identification of gene segments yielded approximately 62 TRBV and around 13 TRBJ across samples. TCRdb processed the multiplex PCR reads anew with MiXCR; each CDR3 protein has one entry. These V and J calls rely on TCRdb rather than the paper's analysis. The sample contains some 280,000 distinct CDR3 sequences, around a fifth of which appear only once. V was cut by 4 bases and J by 2 bases, with 9 bases left in between. The CDR3 totals 13 residues. Germline V lookup: CDR1 LGHDT, CDR2 YNNKEL (reference sequence). This clonotype occurred a few times. What it binds is unknown. Time point denoted: persistent/refractory GD, antithyroid drugs over 5 years with positive TRAb. Extracted PBMC RNA gave rise to the TCR library.

Specimen: peripheral blood mononuclear cells (PBMCs), collected when the disease was refractory, from a patient treated with antithyroid drugs. This rearrangement joins TRBV3-1 to TRBJ2-7; no firm D call. The sequence was obtained from a female donor with Graves disease. CDR3 DNA: TGTGCCAGCAGCCCGACCCCCGCCTACGAGCAGTACTTC. Its protein is CASSPTPAYEQYF.